A selection of T cell receptor beta chains follows, all from one sample in a study of blood T cell repertoires in COVID-19. Produced via immunoSEQ multiplex PCR; TCRdb's table is partial and in-frame only. The table shows 91,000 or so clones, with 86% occurring only once. Sequencing input: peripheral blood. These receptors all stem from a woman in her sixties or seventies in a cohort sampled during active or convalescent COVID-19. CDR3s include the opening cysteine and the closing phenylalanine or tryptophan. Fields, in order: J gene, V gene, clone size, D gene, CDR3 protein, CDR3 DNA. A D gene is named only where the DNA matches it firmly. Size is omitted from some rows. Given values are once, few, many or a class for expanded clones.

j_gene: TRBJ1-6; v_gene: TRBV5-5; abundance: .; d_gene: .; CDR3aa: CASRFAVSDSPLHF; CDR3nt: TGTGCCAGCAGATTTGCGGTCAGTGATTCACCCCTCCACTTT
j_gene: TRBJ1-2; v_gene: TRBV4-1; abundance: .; d_gene: TRBD1; CDR3aa: CASSPRQGGYTF; CDR3nt: TGCGCCAGCAGCCCGAGACAGGGTGGCTACACCTTC
j_gene: TRBJ1-4; v_gene: TRBV15; abundance: .; d_gene: TRBD1; CDR3aa: CATLPGTGSVWGEKLFF; CDR3nt: TGTGCCACCCTTCCGGGGACAGGGTCCGTTTGGGGTGAAAAACTGTTTTTT
j_gene: TRBJ1-4; v_gene: TRBV5-4; abundance: .; d_gene: .; CDR3aa: CASSLSATNEKLFF; CDR3nt: TGTGCCAGCAGCTTGTCAGCAACTAATGAAAAACTGTTTTTT
j_gene: TRBJ2-5; v_gene: TRBV9; abundance: .; d_gene: TRBD1; CDR3aa: CASSLGTDKETQYF; CDR3nt: TGTGCCAGCAGCCTCGGGACAGACAAAGAGACCCAGTACTTC
j_gene: TRBJ2-4; v_gene: TRBV6-5; abundance: .; d_gene: TRBD2; CDR3aa: CASGETASGGNIQYF; CDR3nt: TGTGCCAGCGGAGAGACAGCTTCGGGGGGAAACATTCAGTACTTC
j_gene: TRBJ1-5; v_gene: TRBV10-1; abundance: few; d_gene: TRBD1; CDR3aa: CASSAGTALGPQHF; CDR3nt: TGCGCCAGCAGCGCCGGGACAGCACTGGGGCCCCAGCATTTT
j_gene: TRBJ1-2; v_gene: TRBV5-4; abundance: .; d_gene: .; CDR3aa: CASSLRAGLNYGYTF; CDR3nt: TGTGCCAGCAGCTTGAGGGCAGGGCTTAACTATGGCTACACCTTC
j_gene: TRBJ1-1; v_gene: TRBV2; abundance: .; d_gene: .; CDR3aa: CASSVWGRGSTEAFF; CDR3nt: TGTGCCAGCAGTGTCTGGGGGCGCGGTAGCACTGAAGCTTTCTTT
j_gene: TRBJ1-2; v_gene: TRBV5-4; abundance: few; d_gene: TRBD1; CDR3aa: CASSLGRGHGYGYTF; CDR3nt: TGTGCCAGCAGCTTGGGCAGGGGGCATGGCTATGGCTACACCTTC